This TCR beta chain emerged from a study of early T cells in non-severe SARS-CoV-2 infection. Study-level information: Sequencing of unsorted whole blood was done on bulk RNA, leaving chains unpaired.

Study observations and caveats: Anti-spike CD8 responses were favored by VDJdb matching, which missed private and CD4 specificities.

The library protocol tagged individual cDNA molecules with unique molecular identifiers. Each CDR3 protein gets one entry after TCRdb re-called the 5' RACE reads with MiXCR. Altogether around 53,000 distinct CDR3 sequences are present, approximately 12% being singletons, with the ten largest covering roughly a tenth. Trimming removed 2 bases from V and 4 bases from J, with 3 bases in between. The CDR3 spans 12 residues. In germline, CDR1 is SGHTA, CDR2 FQGNSA. Many counts were recorded for this clonotype. Its specificity is not known. The clonotype was recovered from an adult who was a healthcare worker with PCR-confirmed SARS-CoV-2 infection or an uninfected control (not recorded which). The sequencing sample was made of whole blood. J is TRBJ1-5 and V is TRBV7-2; D is ambiguous. The CDR3 DNA sequence: TGTGCCAGCAGCTTAACAAATCAGCCCCAGCATTTT. It yields the protein CASSLTNQPQHF.